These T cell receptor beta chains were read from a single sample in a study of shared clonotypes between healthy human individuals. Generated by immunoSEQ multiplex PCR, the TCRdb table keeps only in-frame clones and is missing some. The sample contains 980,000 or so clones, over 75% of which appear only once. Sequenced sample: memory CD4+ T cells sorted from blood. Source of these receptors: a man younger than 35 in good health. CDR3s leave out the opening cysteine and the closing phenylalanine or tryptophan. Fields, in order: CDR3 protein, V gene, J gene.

cdr3_aa: ASSQEGGDANEKLF
v_call: TRBV4-2
j_call: TRBJ1-4

cdr3_aa: ASTPRNRGAESYT
v_call: TRBV10-3
j_call: TRBJ1-2

cdr3_aa: ASSVSGRAGGRETQY
v_call: TRBV9
j_call: TRBJ2-5

cdr3_aa: AISLGQGKTGELF
v_call: TRBV10-3
j_call: TRBJ2-2

cdr3_aa: ASSTGLAERTDTQY
v_call: TRBV5-1
j_call: TRBJ2-3

cdr3_aa: ASSISEKGTEAF
v_call: TRBV19
j_call: TRBJ1-1

cdr3_aa: ATRTDIAGGPRELF
v_call: TRBV15
j_call: TRBJ2-2

cdr3_aa: ASSLMGPNYEQY
v_call: TRBV7-2
j_call: TRBJ2-7

cdr3_aa: ASSARLAGNTEAF
v_call: TRBV6-1
j_call: TRBJ1-1

cdr3_aa: ASSQESGTTQY
v_call: TRBV14
j_call: TRBJ1-3

cdr3_aa: ASGVVQGSASYNEQF
v_call: TRBV28
j_call: TRBJ2-1

cdr3_aa: ASSYSGRGSGEQY
v_call: TRBV6-6
j_call: TRBJ2-7

cdr3_aa: ASSSAGLAGAYNEQF
v_call: TRBV7-2
j_call: TRBJ2-1

cdr3_aa: SVERLASRNEQF
v_call: TRBV29-1
j_call: TRBJ2-1

cdr3_aa: ASSPGGLRNTIY
v_call: TRBV6-1
j_call: TRBJ1-3

cdr3_aa: ASSLGEGEFDEQY
v_call: TRBV5-4
j_call: TRBJ2-7

cdr3_aa: ASGRTVGDSPLH
v_call: TRBV6-1
j_call: TRBJ1-6

cdr3_aa: ASSDLGPYNSPLH
v_call: TRBV19
j_call: TRBJ1-6

cdr3_aa: ASSLWDRSLNTEAF
v_call: TRBV5-6
j_call: TRBJ1-1

cdr3_aa: ASSPGLAVNNEQF
v_call: TRBV18
j_call: TRBJ2-1

cdr3_aa: ASSGTAYEQY
v_call: TRBV5-1
j_call: TRBJ2-7

cdr3_aa: ASSWDRPNQPQH
v_call: TRBV7-9
j_call: TRBJ1-5

cdr3_aa: ASSAPKSGAF
v_call: TRBV19
j_call: TRBJ1-1

cdr3_aa: ASSFDSGRLTGELF
v_call: TRBV7-2
j_call: TRBJ2-2

cdr3_aa: ASSRRASGGTDTQY
v_call: TRBV18
j_call: TRBJ2-3

cdr3_aa: ASSPGTGNSPLH
v_call: TRBV18
j_call: TRBJ1-6

cdr3_aa: ASSPGEGTTNEKLF
v_call: TRBV7-9
j_call: TRBJ1-4

cdr3_aa: ASSWRSMAGGQETQY
v_call: TRBV7-9
j_call: TRBJ2-5

cdr3_aa: ASRPQGTGNTIY
v_call: TRBV28
j_call: TRBJ1-3

cdr3_aa: ASSLDVGGEEQF
v_call: TRBV7-2
j_call: TRBJ2-1

cdr3_aa: ASSVGGSQFTDTQY
v_call: TRBV5-1
j_call: TRBJ2-3

cdr3_aa: ASSYIGQGRETQY
v_call: TRBV6-6
j_call: TRBJ2-5

cdr3_aa: ASSGAGANIQY
v_call: TRBV9
j_call: TRBJ2-4

cdr3_aa: ASSLGKRDTQY
v_call: TRBV5-1
j_call: TRBJ2-3

cdr3_aa: ASSYRTGDQPQH
v_call: TRBV6-5
j_call: TRBJ1-5

cdr3_aa: ASSSLGSPLH
v_call: TRBV7-2
j_call: TRBJ1-6

cdr3_aa: SAGQGNEQF
v_call: TRBV29-1
j_call: TRBJ2-1

cdr3_aa: ASKTSDYNEQF
v_call: TRBV6-6
j_call: TRBJ2-1

cdr3_aa: ASSQEGGGNEKLF
v_call: TRBV4-1
j_call: TRBJ1-4

cdr3_aa: ASSLSTGPRDEQY
v_call: TRBV5-1
j_call: TRBJ2-7

cdr3_aa: ASSRDRADDTQY
v_call: TRBV4-2
j_call: TRBJ2-3

cdr3_aa: ASSLGGGLPTDTQY
v_call: TRBV5-4
j_call: TRBJ2-3

cdr3_aa: AWPAGGNNGYT
v_call: TRBV30
j_call: TRBJ1-2

cdr3_aa: ASSLRGAGSYEQY
v_call: TRBV28
j_call: TRBJ2-7

cdr3_aa: ASSPTGQGYYNSPLH
v_call: TRBV7-6
j_call: TRBJ1-6

cdr3_aa: AGAGRTNEKLF
v_call: TRBV30
j_call: TRBJ1-4

cdr3_aa: ASSFSSGGYGNEQF
v_call: TRBV5-5
j_call: TRBJ2-1

cdr3_aa: AWSVNTEAF
v_call: TRBV30
j_call: TRBJ1-1

cdr3_aa: AISESIREGREQF
v_call: TRBV10-3
j_call: TRBJ2-1

cdr3_aa: ASSLRSSYNEQF
v_call: TRBV28
j_call: TRBJ2-1

cdr3_aa: ATRDRGRVNYGYT
v_call: TRBV27
j_call: TRBJ1-2

cdr3_aa: ASSSLAGQETQY
v_call: TRBV11-2
j_call: TRBJ2-5

cdr3_aa: ASSQWTAFTDTQY
v_call: TRBV23-1
j_call: TRBJ2-3